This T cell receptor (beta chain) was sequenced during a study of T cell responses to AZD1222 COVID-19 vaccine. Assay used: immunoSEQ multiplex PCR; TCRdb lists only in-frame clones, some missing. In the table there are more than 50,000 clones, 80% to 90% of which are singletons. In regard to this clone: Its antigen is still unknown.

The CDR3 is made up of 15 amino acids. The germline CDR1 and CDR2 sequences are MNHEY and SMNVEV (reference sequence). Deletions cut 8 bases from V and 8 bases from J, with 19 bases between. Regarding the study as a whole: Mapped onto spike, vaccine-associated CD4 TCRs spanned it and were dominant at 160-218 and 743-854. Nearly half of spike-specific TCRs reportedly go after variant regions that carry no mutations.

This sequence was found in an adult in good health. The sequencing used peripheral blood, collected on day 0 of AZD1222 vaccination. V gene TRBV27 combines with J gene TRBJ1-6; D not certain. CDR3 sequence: CASYEKAGIDSPLHF. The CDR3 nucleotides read TGTGCCAGCTACGAAAAGGCGGGGATTGATTCACCCCTCCACTTT.